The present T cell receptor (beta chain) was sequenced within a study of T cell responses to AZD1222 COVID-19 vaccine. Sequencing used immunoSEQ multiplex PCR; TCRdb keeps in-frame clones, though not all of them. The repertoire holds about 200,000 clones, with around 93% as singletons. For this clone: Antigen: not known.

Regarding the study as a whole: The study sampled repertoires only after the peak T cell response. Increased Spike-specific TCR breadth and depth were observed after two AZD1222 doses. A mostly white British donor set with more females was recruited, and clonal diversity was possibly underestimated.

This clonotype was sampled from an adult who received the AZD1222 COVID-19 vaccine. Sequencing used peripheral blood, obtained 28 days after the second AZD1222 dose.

The CDR3 DNA sequence: TGTGCCAGTAGTCAGACAGGAATCGGCTACGAGCAGTACTTC. Its translation is CASSQTGIGYEQYF. V and J are TRBV19 and TRBJ2-7, with D possibly TRBD1 on 6 matching bases. In germline, CDR1 is LNHDA, CDR2 SQIVND (reference sequence). Trimming stripped 5 bases from V and 3 bases from J, with 14 bases between. The CDR3 sequence is 14 residues long.